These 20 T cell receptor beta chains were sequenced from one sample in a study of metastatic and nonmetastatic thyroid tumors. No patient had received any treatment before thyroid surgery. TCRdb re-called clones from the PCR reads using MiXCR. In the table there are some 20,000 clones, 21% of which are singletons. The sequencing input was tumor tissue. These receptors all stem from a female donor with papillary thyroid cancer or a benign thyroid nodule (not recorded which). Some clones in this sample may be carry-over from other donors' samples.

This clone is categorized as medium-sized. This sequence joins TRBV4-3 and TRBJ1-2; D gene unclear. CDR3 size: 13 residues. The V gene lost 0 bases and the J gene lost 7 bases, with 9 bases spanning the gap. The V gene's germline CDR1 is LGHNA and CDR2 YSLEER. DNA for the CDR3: TGCGCCAGCAGCCAAGATACGGGTAGTGGCTACACCTTC. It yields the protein CASSQDTGSGYTF.

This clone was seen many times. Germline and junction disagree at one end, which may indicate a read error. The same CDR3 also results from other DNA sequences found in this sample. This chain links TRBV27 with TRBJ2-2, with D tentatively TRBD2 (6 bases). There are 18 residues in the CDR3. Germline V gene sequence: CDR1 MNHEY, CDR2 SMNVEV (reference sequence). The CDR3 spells CASSFRRTGTPNTGELFF. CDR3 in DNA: TGTGCCAGCAGTTTTCGCCGCACCGGGACTCCCAACACCGGGGAGTTGTTTTTT.

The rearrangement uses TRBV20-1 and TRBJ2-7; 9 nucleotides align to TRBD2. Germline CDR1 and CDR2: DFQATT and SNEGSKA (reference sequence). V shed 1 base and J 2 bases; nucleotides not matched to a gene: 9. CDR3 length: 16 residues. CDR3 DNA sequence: TGCAGTGCTAGAGGACCCGGACTAGCGCGAACCTACGAGCAGTACTTC. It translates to CSARGPGLARTYEQYF.

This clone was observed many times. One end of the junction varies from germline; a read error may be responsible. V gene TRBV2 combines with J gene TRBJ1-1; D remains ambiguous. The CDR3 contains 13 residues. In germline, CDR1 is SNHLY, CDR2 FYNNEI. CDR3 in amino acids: CASSGFGVPQLLF. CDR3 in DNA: TGTGCCAGCAGTGGATTTGGGGTTCCTCAGCTTCTCTTT. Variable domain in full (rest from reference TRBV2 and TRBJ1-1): EPEVTQTPSHQVTQMGQEVILRCVPISNHLYFYWYRQILGQKVEFLVSFYNNEISEKSEIFDDQFSVERPDGSNFTLKIRSTKLEDSAMYFCASSGFGVPQLLFGQGTRLTVV.

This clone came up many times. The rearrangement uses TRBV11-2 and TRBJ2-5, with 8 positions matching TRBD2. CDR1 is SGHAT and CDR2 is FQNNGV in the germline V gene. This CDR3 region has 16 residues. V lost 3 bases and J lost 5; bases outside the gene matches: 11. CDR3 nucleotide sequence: TGTGCCAGCAGCTTCTCGCGGGGGGCGGGGGACGAGACCCAGTACTTC. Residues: CASSFSRGAGDETQYF.

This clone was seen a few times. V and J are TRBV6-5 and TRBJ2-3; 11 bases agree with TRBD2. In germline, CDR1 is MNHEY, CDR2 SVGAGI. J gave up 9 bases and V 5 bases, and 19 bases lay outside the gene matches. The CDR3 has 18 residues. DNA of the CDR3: TGTGCCAGCAGTACCCTCAACGTGGGGACTAGCGGATCCAGCACGCAGTATTTT. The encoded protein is CASSTLNVGTSGSSTQYF.

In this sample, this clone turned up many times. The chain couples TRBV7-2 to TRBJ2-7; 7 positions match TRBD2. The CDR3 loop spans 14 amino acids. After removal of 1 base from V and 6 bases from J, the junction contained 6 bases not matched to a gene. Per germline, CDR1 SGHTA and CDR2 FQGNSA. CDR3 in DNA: TGTGCCAGCAGCTTAGGGGGAGCGGGACTCGAGCAGTACTTC. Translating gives CASSLGGAGLEQYF.

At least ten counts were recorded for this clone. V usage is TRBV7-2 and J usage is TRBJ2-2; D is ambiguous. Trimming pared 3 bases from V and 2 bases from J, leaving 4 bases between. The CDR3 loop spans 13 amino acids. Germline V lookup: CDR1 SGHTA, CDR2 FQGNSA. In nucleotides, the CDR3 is TGTGCCAGCAGCTTGACTAACACCGGGGAGCTGTTTTTT. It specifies CASSLTNTGELFF.

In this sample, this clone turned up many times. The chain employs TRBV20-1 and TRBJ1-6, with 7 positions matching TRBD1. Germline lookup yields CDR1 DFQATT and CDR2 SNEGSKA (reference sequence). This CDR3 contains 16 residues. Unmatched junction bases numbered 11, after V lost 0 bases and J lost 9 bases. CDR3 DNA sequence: TGCAGTGCTAGAGAAGGGACAGATTCAAGTCGTTCACCCCTCCACTTT. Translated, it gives CSAREGTDSSRSPLHF.

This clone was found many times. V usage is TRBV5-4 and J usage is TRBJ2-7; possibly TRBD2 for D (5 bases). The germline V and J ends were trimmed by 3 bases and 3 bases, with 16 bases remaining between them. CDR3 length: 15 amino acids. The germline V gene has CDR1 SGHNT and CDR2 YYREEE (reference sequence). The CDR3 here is CASSSQTGSIYEQYF. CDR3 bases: TGTGCCAGCAGCTCACAAACGGGGAGTATCTACGAGCAGTACTTC.

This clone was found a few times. CDR3 sequence: CAWSSGDYTGELFF. In DNA form, the CDR3 reads TGTGCCTGGAGTTCGGGGGACTACACCGGGGAGCTGTTTTTT. The V call is TRBV30, the J call TRBJ2-2, with D perhaps TRBD2 (6 bases). Germline V lookup: CDR1 GTSNPN, CDR2 SVGIG (reference sequence). Trimming took 2 bases from V and 3 from J, leaving 10 bases between them. The CDR3 is 14 amino acids.

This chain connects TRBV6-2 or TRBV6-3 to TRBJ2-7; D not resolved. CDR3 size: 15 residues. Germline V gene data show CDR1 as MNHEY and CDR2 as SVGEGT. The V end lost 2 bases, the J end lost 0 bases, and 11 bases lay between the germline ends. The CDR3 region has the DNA TGTGCCAGCAGTTACCCCTCCCTAAGCTCCTACGAGCAGTACTTC. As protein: CASSYPSLSSYEQYF.

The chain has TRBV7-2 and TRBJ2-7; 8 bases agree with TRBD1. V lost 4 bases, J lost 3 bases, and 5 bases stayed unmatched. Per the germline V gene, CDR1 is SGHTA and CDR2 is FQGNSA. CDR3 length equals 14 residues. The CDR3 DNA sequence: TGTGCCAGCAGCTCCCGGACAGGGTTCTACGAGCAGTACTTC. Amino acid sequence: CASSSRTGFYEQYF.

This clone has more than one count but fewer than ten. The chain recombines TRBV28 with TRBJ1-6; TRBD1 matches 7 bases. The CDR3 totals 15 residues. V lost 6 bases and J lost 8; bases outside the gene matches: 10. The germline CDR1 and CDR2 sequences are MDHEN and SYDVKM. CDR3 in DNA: TGTGCCAGCAGGCCCTTGACAGGGATGCATTCACCCCTCCACTTT. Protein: CASRPLTGMHSPLHF.

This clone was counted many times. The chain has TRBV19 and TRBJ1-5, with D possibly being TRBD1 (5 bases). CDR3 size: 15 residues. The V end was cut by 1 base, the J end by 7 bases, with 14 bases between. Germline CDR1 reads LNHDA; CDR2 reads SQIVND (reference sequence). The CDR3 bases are TGTGCCAGTAGTATAGTGGGGGGTGATCGGCAGCCCCAGCATTTT. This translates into CASSIVGGDRQPQHF.

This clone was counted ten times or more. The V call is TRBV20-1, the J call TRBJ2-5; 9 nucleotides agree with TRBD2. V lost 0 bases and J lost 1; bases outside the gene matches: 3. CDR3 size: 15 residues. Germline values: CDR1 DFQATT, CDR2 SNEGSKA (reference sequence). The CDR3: CSARDSGRVQETQYF. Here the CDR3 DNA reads TGCAGTGCTAGAGATAGCGGGAGAGTCCAAGAGACCCAGTACTTC.

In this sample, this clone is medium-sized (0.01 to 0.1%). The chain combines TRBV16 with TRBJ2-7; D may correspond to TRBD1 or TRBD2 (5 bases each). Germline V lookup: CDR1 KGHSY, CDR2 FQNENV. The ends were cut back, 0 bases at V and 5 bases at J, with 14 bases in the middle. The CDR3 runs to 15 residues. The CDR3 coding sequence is TGTGCCAGCAGCCAATCACCCCGGGGCGGCAACGAGCAGTACTTC. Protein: CASSQSPRGGNEQYF.

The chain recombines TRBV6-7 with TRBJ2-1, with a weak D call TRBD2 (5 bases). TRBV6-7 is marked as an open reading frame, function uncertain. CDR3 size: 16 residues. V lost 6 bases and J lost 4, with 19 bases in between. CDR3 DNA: TGTGCCAGCAGCTCTGGCAGTGTGTGGAGGTACAATGAGCAGTTCTTC. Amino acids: CASSSGSVWRYNEQFF.

Written as DNA, the CDR3 is TGCAGTGCTAGAGCCGTTGACAGGGGGACCAATGAGCAGTTCTTC. The encoded protein is CSARAVDRGTNEQFF. The V and J genes are TRBV20-1 and TRBJ2-1; 9 bases are shared with TRBD1. CDR1 and CDR2 (germline): DFQATT, SNEGSKA (reference sequence). Germline trimming cut 1 base from V and 6 bases from J; bases unmatched to any gene: 7. There are 15 residues in the CDR3.

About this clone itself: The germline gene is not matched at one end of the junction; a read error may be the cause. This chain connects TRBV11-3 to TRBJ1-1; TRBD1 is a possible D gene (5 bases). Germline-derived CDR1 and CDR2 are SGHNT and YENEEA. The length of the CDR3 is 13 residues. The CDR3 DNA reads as TGTGCCAGTAGCTTAGGTCGTGGGACTGAAGCTCTCTTT. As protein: CASSLGRGTEALF.